This TCR beta chain was found in a study of blood T cell repertoires in COVID-19 (dated by TCRdb to about 2020). Some background on the complete study: Samples covering the acute and convalescent phases of COVID-19 were provided by collaborators in the United States, Italy and Spain. The material from the prospective study consisted of cDNA or gDNA derived from T cells, B-cell-depleted T cells, or PBMCs. The dataset comprised deeply sampled blood TCRbeta repertoires from subjects exposed to, actively infected with, or recovered from COVID-19. A freely available public database, intended as a resource for researchers studying the immune response to SARS-CoV-2, is where the repertoires were released. Samples were obtained from the ongoing ImmuneRACE study (first 160 participants) and from some 1,200 subjects provided by 6 global collaborators. Sample metadata almost always included a de-identified subject ID, COVID-19 status, age in years and sex. Where HLA class I and class II types were available, the types were taken from metadata supplied by the sample provider, not from assay-based typing.

Via the germline V gene, CDR1 is MNHNS and CDR2 SASEGT. The CDR3, from cysteine to phenylalanine, totals 16 residues. Only the CDR3 portion is preserved as DNA: 48 bases, with reading frame beginning at the first base. The junction carries 11 bases between V and J, which are trimmed by 3 bases and 2 bases respectively. Participants in the prospective study were enrolled through a virtual design, were aged about 18 to 90 years, and lived in under 25 United States geographic areas. In the prospective study, cohorts were assigned on the basis of participant-reported clinical history obtained from a screening survey and a study questionnaire. In the prospective study, whole blood, serum and a nasopharyngeal or oropharyngeal swab were collected from each participant by mobile phlebotomists. Over an approximately 2-month period, participants in the prospective study had the option of providing additional blood draws and questionnaires. Blood samples from the prospective study were shipped frozen or at room temperature prior to DNA extraction.

The immunoSEQ Assay, a bias-controlled multiplex PCR, was used to amplify TCRbeta CDR3 regions from genomic DNA. In the original analysis: Nucleated cell counts per sample were estimated from amplification of reference gene primers within the assay. Sequence reads were collapsed and filtered to measure the absolute abundance of every unique TCRbeta CDR3 rearrangement. Productive Simpson clonality was computed per sample as the square root of Simpson's diversity index over productive rearrangements. TCRdb limited this immuneACCESS table to in-frame rearrangements with V and J called. A share of clones is missing; checked studies link under half to unresolved V genes, and the rest is unexplained. That table gives V, J and clone size, and the DNA gave D and trimming. The sample table lists about 260,000 clones, about 90% of them with a count of one. Jointly, the top ten make up 4.1% of the sample. This clone is a singleton in its sample. No antigen is known for it. The record has no base qualities; no much larger clone is one base away.

What the study reported, not specific to this receptor: The amount of clinical and demographic metadata varied by source and participant and was provided uncurated.

The chain uses TRBV6-1 and TRBJ2-6; a tentative D call is TRBD1 (6 bases match). The TCR sequence derives from a woman in her thirties with acute COVID-19. Source material: PBMCs or T cells enriched from blood (not recorded which). The CDR3 amino acid sequence is: CASSEDWGPGANVLTF. The nucleotide sequence reads as follows: TGTGCCAGCAGTGAGGATTGGGGGCCTGGGGCCAACGTCCTGACTTTC.